The TCR beta chain under discussion was sequenced for a study of T cell responses to AZD1222 COVID-19 vaccine. Study results and limitations: Only after the peak T cell response were repertoires sampled. Clonal diversity may have been underestimated, and the donors were mostly white British, with more females than males.

The protocol was immunoSEQ multiplex PCR, while the TCRdb copy is restricted to in-frame clones and leaves out a portion. The sample lists some 200,000 clones; approximately 91% were seen once. A word on this clone: As yet, its antigen is unknown.

The CDR3 totals 13 residues. Germline V gene data show CDR1 as SEHNR and CDR2 as FQNEAQ (reference sequence). V was cut by 5 bases and J by 3 bases, with 8 bases left in between. This material consisted of peripheral blood, taken on day 0 of AZD1222 vaccination. The TCR comes from an adult in good health. The J gene is TRBJ2-1, the V gene TRBV7-9, with D perhaps TRBD1 (5 bases). The DNA of the CDR3 is TGTGCCAGCAGCCAAGGACACTACAATGAGCAGTTCTTC. Translated: CASSQGHYNEQFF.